This T cell receptor (beta chain) was obtained from a study of shared clonotypes between healthy human individuals. Turning to this clone: Its antigen is not known.

Study-wide points: A handful of donors held roughly 5% of naive CD4 clonotypes in common. Among the subsets, naive ones generally showed larger estimated richness than memory ones.

Using immunoSEQ multiplex PCR, the repertoire was profiled, and TCRdb retains in-frame clones only, with some absent. This sample carries about 2 million clones, about 94% of them seen once, and the ten largest clones take 0.9% to 1.4%. CD45RO-negative cells were positively selected for CCR7, leaving out terminally differentiated effector memory CD45RA+ cells. The CDR3 contains 14 residues. The trim removed 6 bases at V and 3 bases at J, leaving 6 bases unmatched. Germline lookup yields CDR1 LNHDA and CDR2 SQIVND (reference sequence). This receptor was taken from a man younger than 35 in good health. The chain carries TRBV19 and TRBJ1-1; 8 positions match TRBD1. The sequenced material came from naive CD8+ T cells sorted from blood. The DNA of the CDR3 is TGTGCCAGTAGACAGGGGGAAGGGGACACTGAAGCTTTCTTT. Its translation: CASRQGEGDTEAFF. The whole variable domain, remainder taken from reference TRBV19 and TRBJ1-1, is DGGITQSPKYLFRKEGQNVTLSCEQNLNHDAMYWYRQDPGQGLRLIYYSQIVNDFQKGDIAEGYSVSREKKESFPLTVTSAQKNPTAFYLCASRQGEGDTEAFFGQGTRLTVV.